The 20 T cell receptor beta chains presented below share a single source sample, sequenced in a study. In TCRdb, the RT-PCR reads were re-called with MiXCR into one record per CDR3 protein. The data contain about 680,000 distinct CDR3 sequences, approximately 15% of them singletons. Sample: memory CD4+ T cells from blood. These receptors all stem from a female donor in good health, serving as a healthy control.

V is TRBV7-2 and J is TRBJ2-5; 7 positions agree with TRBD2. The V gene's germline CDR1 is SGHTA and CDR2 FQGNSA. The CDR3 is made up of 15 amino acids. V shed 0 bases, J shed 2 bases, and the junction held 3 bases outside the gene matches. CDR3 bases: TGTGCCAGCAGCTTAGCTGGGAGGGCACAAGAGACCCAGTACTTC. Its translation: CASSLAGRAQETQYF.

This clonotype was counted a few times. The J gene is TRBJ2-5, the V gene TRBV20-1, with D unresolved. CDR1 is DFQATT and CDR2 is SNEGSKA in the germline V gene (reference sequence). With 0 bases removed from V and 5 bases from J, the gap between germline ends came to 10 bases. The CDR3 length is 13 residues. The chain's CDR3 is CSARDHFRETQYF. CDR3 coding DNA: TGCAGTGCTAGAGATCACTTTAGGGAGACCCAGTACTTC.

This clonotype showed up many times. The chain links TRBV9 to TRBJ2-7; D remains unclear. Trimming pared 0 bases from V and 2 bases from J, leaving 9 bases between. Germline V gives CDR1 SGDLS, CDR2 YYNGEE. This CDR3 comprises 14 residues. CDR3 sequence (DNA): TGTGCCAGCAGCGTAGGACCCAACCCCTACGAGCAGTACTTC. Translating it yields CASSVGPNPYEQYF. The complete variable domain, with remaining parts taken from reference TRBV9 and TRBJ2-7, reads DSGVTQTPKHLITATGQRVTLRCSPRSGDLSVYWYQQSLDQGLQFLIQYYNGEERAKGNILERFSAQQFPDLHSELNLSSLELGDSALYFCASSVGPNPYEQYFGPGTRLTVT.

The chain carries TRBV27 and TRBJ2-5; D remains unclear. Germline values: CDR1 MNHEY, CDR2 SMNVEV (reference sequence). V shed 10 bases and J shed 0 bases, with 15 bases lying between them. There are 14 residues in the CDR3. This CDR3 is CATRRYENQETQYF. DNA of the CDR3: TGTGCCACCCGAAGGTACGAGAACCAAGAGACCCAGTACTTC.

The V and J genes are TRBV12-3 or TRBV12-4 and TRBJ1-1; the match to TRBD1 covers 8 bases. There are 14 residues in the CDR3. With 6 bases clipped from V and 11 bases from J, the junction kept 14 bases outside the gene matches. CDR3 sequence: CASRYFGTGVSAFF. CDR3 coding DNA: TGTGCCAGCAGATATTTCGGGACAGGTGTAAGCGCTTTCTTT.

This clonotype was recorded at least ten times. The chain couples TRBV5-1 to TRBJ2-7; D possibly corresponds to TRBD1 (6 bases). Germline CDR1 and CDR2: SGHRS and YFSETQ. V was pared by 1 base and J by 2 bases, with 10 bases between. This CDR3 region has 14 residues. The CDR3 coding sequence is TGCGCCAGCAGCTTGAACAGGGCGCCCTACGAGCAGTACTTC. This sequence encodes CASSLNRAPYEQYF. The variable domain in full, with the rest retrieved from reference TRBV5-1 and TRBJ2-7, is KAGVTQTPRYLIKTRGQQVTLSCSPISGHRSVSWYQQTPGQGLQFLFEYFSETQRNKGNFPGRFSGRQFSNSRSEMNVSTLELGDSALYLCASSLNRAPYEQYFGPGTRLTVT.

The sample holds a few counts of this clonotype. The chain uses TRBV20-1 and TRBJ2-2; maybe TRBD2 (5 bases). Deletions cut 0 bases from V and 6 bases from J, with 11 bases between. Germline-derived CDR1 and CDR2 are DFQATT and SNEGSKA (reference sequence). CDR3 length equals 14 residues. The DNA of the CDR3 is TGCAGTGCTAGAGATGACGGAGGTGCCGGGGAGCTGTTTTTT. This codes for CSARDDGGAGELFF.

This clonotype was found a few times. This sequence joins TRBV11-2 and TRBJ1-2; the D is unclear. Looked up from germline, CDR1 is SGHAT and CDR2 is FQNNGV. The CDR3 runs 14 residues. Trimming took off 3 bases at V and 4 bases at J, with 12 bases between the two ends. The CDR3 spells CASSFDDRGYGYTF. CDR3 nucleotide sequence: TGTGCCAGCAGCTTTGATGACCGTGGCTATGGCTACACCTTC.

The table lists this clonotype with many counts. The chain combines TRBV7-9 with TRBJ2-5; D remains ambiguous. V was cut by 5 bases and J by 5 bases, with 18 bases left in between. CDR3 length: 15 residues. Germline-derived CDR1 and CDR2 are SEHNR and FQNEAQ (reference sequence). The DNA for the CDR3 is TGTGCCAGCAGCCGTGGATCAGGCGTGCGGGAGACCCAGTACTTC. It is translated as CASSRGSGVRETQYF.

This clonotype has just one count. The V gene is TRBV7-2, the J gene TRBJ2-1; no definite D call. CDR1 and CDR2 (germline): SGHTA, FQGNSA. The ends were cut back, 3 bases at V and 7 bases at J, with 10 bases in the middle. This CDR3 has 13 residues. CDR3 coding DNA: TGTGCCAGCAGCTTTAGCAACCAGAATGAGCAGTTCTTC. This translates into CASSFSNQNEQFF.

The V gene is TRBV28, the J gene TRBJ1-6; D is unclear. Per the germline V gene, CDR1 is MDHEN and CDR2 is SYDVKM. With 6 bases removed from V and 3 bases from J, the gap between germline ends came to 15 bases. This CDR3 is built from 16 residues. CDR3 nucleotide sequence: TGTGCCAGCAGGATTTTCGGGAGGGACTATAATTCACCCCTCCACTTT. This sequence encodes CASRIFGRDYNSPLHF.

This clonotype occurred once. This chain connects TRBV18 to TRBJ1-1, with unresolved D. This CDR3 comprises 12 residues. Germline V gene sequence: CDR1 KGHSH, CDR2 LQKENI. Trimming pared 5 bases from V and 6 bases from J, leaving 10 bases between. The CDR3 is CASSGDAAEAFF. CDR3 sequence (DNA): TGTGCCAGCTCAGGGGATGCGGCTGAAGCTTTCTTT.

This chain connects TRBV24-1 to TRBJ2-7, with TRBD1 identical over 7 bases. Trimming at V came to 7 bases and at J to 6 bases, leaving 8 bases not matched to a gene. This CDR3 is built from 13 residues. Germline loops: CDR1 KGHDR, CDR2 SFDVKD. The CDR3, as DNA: TGTGCCACCAGGGACTGGACAGGCCGCGAGCAGTACTTC. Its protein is CATRDWTGREQYF.

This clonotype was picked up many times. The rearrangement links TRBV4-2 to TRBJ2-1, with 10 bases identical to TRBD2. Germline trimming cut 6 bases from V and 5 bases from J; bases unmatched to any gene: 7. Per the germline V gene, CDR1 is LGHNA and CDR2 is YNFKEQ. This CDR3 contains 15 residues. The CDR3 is CASRVGTSDDNEQFF. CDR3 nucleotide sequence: TGTGCCAGCAGAGTCGGGACTAGCGACGACAATGAGCAGTTCTTC.

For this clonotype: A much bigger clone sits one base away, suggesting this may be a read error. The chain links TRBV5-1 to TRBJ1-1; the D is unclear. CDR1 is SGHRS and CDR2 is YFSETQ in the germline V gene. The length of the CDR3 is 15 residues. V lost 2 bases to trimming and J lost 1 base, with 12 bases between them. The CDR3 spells CASSLSEHRNTEAFF. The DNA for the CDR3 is TGCGCCAGCAGCTTATCGGAACATAGGAACACTGAAGCTTTCTTT.

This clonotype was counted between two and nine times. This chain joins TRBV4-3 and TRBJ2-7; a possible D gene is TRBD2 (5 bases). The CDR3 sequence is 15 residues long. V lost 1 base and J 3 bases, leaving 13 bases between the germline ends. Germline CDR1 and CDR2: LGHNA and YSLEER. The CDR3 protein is CASSQVGTADYEQYF. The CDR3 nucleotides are TGCGCCAGCAGCCAAGTAGGTACAGCGGACTACGAGCAGTACTTC.

DNA of the CDR3: TGCAGCGTCCAGGGAGGGGAACATAACTATGGCTACACCTTC. Protein: CSVQGGEHNYGYTF. This chain joins TRBV29-1 and TRBJ1-2; a weak D match, TRBD1 (5 bases). Germline V gene data show CDR1 as SQVTM and CDR2 as ANQGSEA. V lost 6 bases and J 1 base, leaving 15 bases between the germline ends. The CDR3 has 14 amino acids. Together with reference TRBV29-1 and TRBJ1-2, the CDR3 gives the full variable domain: SAVISQKPSRDICQRGTSLTIQCQVDSQVTMMFWYRQQPGQSLTLIATANQGSEATYESGFVIDKFPISRPNLTFSTLTVSNMSPEDSSIYLCSVQGGEHNYGYTFGSGTRLTVV.

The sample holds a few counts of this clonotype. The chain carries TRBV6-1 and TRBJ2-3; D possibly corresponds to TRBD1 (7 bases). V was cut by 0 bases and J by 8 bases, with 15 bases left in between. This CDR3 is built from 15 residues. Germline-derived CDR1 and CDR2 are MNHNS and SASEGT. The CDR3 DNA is TGTGCCAGCAGTGAAGCGGTGCACCAGGGGGGTACGCAGTATTTT. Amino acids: CASSEAVHQGGTQYF.

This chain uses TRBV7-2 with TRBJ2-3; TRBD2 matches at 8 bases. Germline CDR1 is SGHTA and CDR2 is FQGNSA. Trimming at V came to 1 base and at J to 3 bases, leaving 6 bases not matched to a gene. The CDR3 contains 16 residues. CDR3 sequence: CASSLGGTSITDTQYF. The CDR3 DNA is TGTGCCAGCAGCTTAGGCGGGACTAGTATTACAGATACGCAGTATTTT.

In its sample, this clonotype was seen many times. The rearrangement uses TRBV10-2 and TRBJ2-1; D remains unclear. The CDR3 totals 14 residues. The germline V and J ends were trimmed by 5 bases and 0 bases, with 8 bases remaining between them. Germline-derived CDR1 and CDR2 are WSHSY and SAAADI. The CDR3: CASSSLFSYNEQFF. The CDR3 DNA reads TGCGCCAGCAGTAGCCTTTTCTCCTACAATGAGCAGTTCTTC.